The 21 T cell receptor beta chains reported below all come from one sample, sequenced in a study of blood T cell repertoires in COVID-19. Data came from immunoSEQ multiplex PCR; TCRdb stores just in-frame clones and leaves some out. There are approximately 120,000 clones in the sample; more than 85% occur only once, and around 2% lies in the top ten. Sequenced: peripheral blood. The receptor set was obtained from a man aged 45 to 65 with COVID-19, enrolled during active disease.

The chain carries TRBV4-1 and TRBJ2-1, with TRBD1 identical over 8 bases. Germline-derived CDR1 and CDR2 are MGHRA and YSYEKL. The ends lost 1 base at V and 6 bases at J; junction bases unmatched: 11. The CDR3 is made up of 17 amino acids. The CDR3 DNA follows: TGCGCCAGCAGCCAAGGATGGTGGGACAGGAAGGGCAATGAGCAGTTCTTC. It yields the protein CASSQGWWDRKGNEQFF.

This clone came up a few times. DNA for the CDR3: TGTGCCAGCAGCCAAGGACTAGCGGGATCGTTCAATGAGCAGTTCTTC. Protein sequence: CASSQGLAGSFNEQFF. J is TRBJ2-1 and V is TRBV3-1 (or the pseudogene TRBV3-2); TRBD2 aligns across 11 bases. Germline CDR1 and CDR2: LGHDT and YNNKEL (reference sequence). There are 16 residues in the CDR3. With V trimmed by 1 base and J by 6 bases, 5 bases remained unmatched.

This clone has just one count. The chain couples TRBV6-5 to TRBJ2-2; 13 positions match TRBD2. The CDR3 covers 15 residues. Per germline, CDR1 MNHEY and CDR2 SVGAGI. The trim removed 7 bases at V and 8 bases at J, leaving 7 bases unmatched. The CDR3 DNA reads as TGTGCCAGCAATTTAGGACTAGCGGGAGTGGGGGAGCTGTTTTTT. Translation: CASNLGLAGVGELFF.

This clone was counted only a few times. V gene TRBV19 combines with J gene TRBJ1-1; D not certain. CDR1 and CDR2 (germline): LNHDA, SQIVND (reference sequence). The CDR3 contains 13 residues. Trimming pared 3 bases from V and 3 bases from J, leaving 8 bases between. The CDR3 nucleotides are TGTGCCAGTAGTATGGAGATTTACACTGAAGCTTTCTTT. Protein sequence: CASSMEIYTEAFF.

The genes are TRBV19 and TRBJ2-1, with a possible D match to TRBD2 (5 bases). This CDR3 region has 15 residues. V was trimmed by 0 bases and J by 4 bases, leaving 10 bases between them. The V gene's germline CDR1 is LNHDA and CDR2 SQIVND (reference sequence). CDR3 DNA: TGTGCCAGTAGTATAGACGGCGGGCCTTACAATGAGCAGTTCTTC. Amino acids: CASSIDGGPYNEQFF.

The chain employs TRBV19 and TRBJ2-6, with D possibly being TRBD2 (5 bases). The CDR3 is 16 residues long. Germline V gene sequence: CDR1 LNHDA, CDR2 SQIVND (reference sequence). V shed 7 bases and J shed 0 bases, with 13 bases lying between them. The DNA of the CDR3 is TGTGCCAGTAAAGCCCCACGGGGCTCTGGGGCCAACGTCCTGACTTTC. It codes for CASKAPRGSGANVLTF.

The chain has TRBV30 and TRBJ1-4, with D possibly matching TRBD1 (5 bases). Per germline, CDR1 GTSNPN and CDR2 SVGIG (reference sequence). Trimming pared 4 bases from V and 7 bases from J, leaving 13 bases between. This CDR3 region has 13 residues. The CDR3 is CAWTGGQGEKLFF. CDR3 nucleotides: TGTGCCTGGACGGGGGGTCAGGGTGAAAAACTGTTTTTT. Supplemented by reference TRBV30 and TRBJ1-4, the full variable domain reads SQTIHQWPATLVQPVGSPLSLECTVEGTSNPNLYWYRQAAGRGLQLLFYSVGIGQISSEVPQNLSASRPQDRQFILSSKKLLLSDSGFYLCAWTGGQGEKLFFGSGTQLSVL.

The chain couples TRBV27 to TRBJ1-2, with D hard to call. Trimming stripped 4 bases from V and 6 bases from J, with 12 bases between. Germline V gene lookup returns CDR1 MNHEY and CDR2 SMNVEV (reference sequence). The CDR3 spans 13 residues. The CDR3 DNA follows: TGTGCCAGCAGTTCGACTCGCGCCCATGGCTACACCTTC. It encodes CASSSTRAHGYTF.

The chain carries TRBV11-3 and TRBJ2-5; possible D gene TRBD1, 5 bases. CDR1 and CDR2 from the germline V gene are SGHNT and YENEEA. V lost 3 bases, J lost 5 bases, and 16 bases lay in between. The CDR3 covers 15 residues. CDR3 residues: CASSFASGADETQYF. As DNA, the CDR3 is TGTGCCAGCAGCTTTGCATCTGGGGCCGATGAGACCCAGTACTTC.

The rearrangement joins TRBV7-2 to TRBJ1-4, with TRBD1 matching over 7 bases. Germline V gives CDR1 SGHTA, CDR2 FQGNSA. The V segment lost 5 bases and the J segment 7 bases; nucleotides outside the gene matches: 4. The CDR3 runs 13 residues. CDR3 in DNA: TGTGCCAGCAGCAGGGGGCGAGGTGAAAAACTGTTTTTT. It yields the protein CASSRGRGEKLFF.

The V gene is TRBV29-1, the J gene TRBJ2-7; TRBD2 matches at 10 bases. J gave up 2 bases and V 4 bases, and 8 bases lay outside the gene matches. Looked up from germline, CDR1 is SQVTM and CDR2 is ANQGSEA. CDR3 length equals 15 residues. The CDR3 sequence: CSVVLVGTSAYEQYF. DNA of the CDR3: TGCAGCGTTGTCCTTGTGGGGACTAGCGCCTACGAGCAGTACTTC.

The chain couples TRBV28 to TRBJ1-6; D is uncertain. The CDR3 is made up of 17 amino acids. The germline V and J ends were trimmed by 2 bases and 0 bases, with 11 bases remaining between them. CDR1 is MDHEN, CDR2 SYDVKM, per germline. The CDR3 bases are TGTGCCAGCAGTTTAGGGCAGGCGAGCTCCTATAATTCACCCCTCCACTTT. Protein sequence: CASSLGQASSYNSPLHF.

This chain connects TRBV7-8 to TRBJ1-6; D is undetermined. V shed 2 bases and J shed 7 bases, with 9 bases lying between them. The germline CDR1 and CDR2 sequences are SGHVS and FQNEAQ. The CDR3 loop spans 14 amino acids. CDR3 sequence reads: CASSLLAVNSPLHF. The CDR3 DNA is TGTGCCAGCAGCTTACTTGCAGTAAATTCACCCCTCCACTTT.

The V and J genes are TRBV5-1 and TRBJ1-4; D gene uncertain. Germline V gives CDR1 SGHRS, CDR2 YFSETQ. CDR3 size: 15 residues. V gave up 8 bases and J gave up 1 base, with 15 bases separating them. The CDR3 DNA sequence: TGCGCCAGTCGAGCAACCTCGGGAACTAATGAAAAACTGTTTTTT. This codes for CASRATSGTNEKLFF.

The gene calls are TRBV4-1 and TRBJ2-7; D perhaps matches TRBD2 (7 bases). Germline V gene data show CDR1 as MGHRA and CDR2 as YSYEKL. Trimming removed 2 bases at V and 7 bases at J, with 24 bases between. CDR3 length: 17 amino acids. In DNA, the CDR3 is TGCGCCAGCAGCCAAAGACCCCCGGGGGCGGGAGATCGTGAGCAGTACTTC. Protein sequence: CASSQRPPGAGDREQYF.

Of note for this clone: One junction end does not reproduce the germline sequence, and a read error may be involved. This rearrangement joins TRBV11-2 to TRBJ2-1, with 11 bases identical to TRBD2. Germline assignment: CDR1 SGHAT and CDR2 FQNNGV. The CDR3 loop spans 17 amino acids. DNA for the CDR3: TGTGCCAGCAGCGTAGAGTTTTGGACTAGCGGGTTCAATGAGCAGTTCTTC. Translated, it gives CASSVEFWTSGFNEQFF.

The chain couples TRBV19 to TRBJ1-1, with TRBD1 as a possible D gene (5 bases). This CDR3 contains 13 residues. The V end lost 10 bases, the J end lost 0 bases, and 12 bases lay between the germline ends. CDR1 and CDR2 (germline): LNHDA, SQIVND (reference sequence). CDR3 region: CATRDRMNTEAFF. For the CDR3, the DNA is TGTGCCACTCGAGACAGAATGAACACTGAAGCTTTCTTT. Combining the CDR3 with reference TRBV19 and TRBJ1-1 gives the whole variable domain DGGITQSPKYLFRKEGQNVTLSCEQNLNHDAMYWYRQDPGQGLRLIYYSQIVNDFQKGDIAEGYSVSREKKESFPLTVTSAQKNPTAFYLCATRDRMNTEAFFGQGTRLTVV.

This rearrangement joins TRBV6-5 to TRBJ2-1; 9 bases agree with TRBD1. Trimming removed 0 bases from V and 12 bases from J; junction bases left unmatched: 9. The V gene's germline CDR1 is MNHEY and CDR2 SVGAGI. This CDR3 comprises 15 residues. In DNA form, the CDR3 reads TGTGCCAGCAGTTACTCGAGAGGACAGGGGAGTAGGCAGTTCTTC. Amino acid sequence: CASSYSRGQGSRQFF.

The gene calls are TRBV7-9 and TRBJ1-6; 7 bases match TRBD1. J lost 9 bases, V lost 5 bases, and 10 bases had no gene match. CDR3 length: 15 amino acids. Germline loops: CDR1 SEHNR, CDR2 FQNEAQ (reference sequence). CDR3 sequence reads: CASSLSTGAGSPLHF. For the CDR3, the DNA is TGTGCCAGCAGCCTAAGCACAGGGGCCGGTTCACCCCTCCACTTT.

This clone was found once. This chain connects TRBV7-9 to TRBJ1-1; 7 nucleotides line up with TRBD1. Per the germline V gene, CDR1 is SEHNR and CDR2 is FQNEAQ (reference sequence). The V and J ends lost 4 bases and 4 bases, in that order; junction bases with no gene match: 6. The CDR3 totals 14 residues. CDR3 protein: CASSSTGFFTEAFF. DNA of the CDR3: TGTGCCAGCAGCTCGACAGGGTTTTTCACTGAAGCTTTCTTT.

The chain recombines TRBV24-1 with TRBJ2-2, with D tentatively TRBD2 (6 bases). Trimming took off 8 bases at V and 6 bases at J, with 12 bases between the two ends. CDR3 size: 13 residues. Looked up from germline, CDR1 is KGHDR and CDR2 is SFDVKD. This chain's CDR3 is CATKEGPPGELFF. DNA of the CDR3: TGTGCCACCAAGGAGGGCCCTCCCGGGGAGCTGTTTTTT.